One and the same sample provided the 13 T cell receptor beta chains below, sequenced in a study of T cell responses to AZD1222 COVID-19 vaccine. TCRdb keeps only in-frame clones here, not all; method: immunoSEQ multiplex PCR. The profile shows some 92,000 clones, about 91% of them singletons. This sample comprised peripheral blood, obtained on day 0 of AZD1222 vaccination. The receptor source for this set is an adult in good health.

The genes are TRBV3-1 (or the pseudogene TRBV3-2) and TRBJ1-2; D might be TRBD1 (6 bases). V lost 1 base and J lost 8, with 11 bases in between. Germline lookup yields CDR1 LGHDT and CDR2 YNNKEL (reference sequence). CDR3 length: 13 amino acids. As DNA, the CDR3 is TGTGCCAGCAGCCAAGGGGGGCAAGGAGGCTACACCTTC. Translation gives CASSQGGQGGYTF.

In DNA form, the CDR3 reads TGTGCCAGCAGCCTCTTCGGTAACACTGAAGCTTTCTTT. It yields the protein CASSLFGNTEAFF. The chain is built from TRBV14 and TRBJ1-1; no clear D gene. V lost 4 bases and J 2 bases, leaving 8 bases between the germline ends. This CDR3 has 13 residues. The germline CDR1 and CDR2 sequences are SGHDN and FVKESK.

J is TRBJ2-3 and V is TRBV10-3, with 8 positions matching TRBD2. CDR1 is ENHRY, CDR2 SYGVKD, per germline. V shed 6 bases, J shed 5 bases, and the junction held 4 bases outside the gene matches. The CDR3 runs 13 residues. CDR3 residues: CAISGGALDTQYF. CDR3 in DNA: TGTGCCATCAGCGGGGGGGCTTTAGATACGCAGTATTTT.

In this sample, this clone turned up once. This chain's CDR3 is CASRNVGAGSLAATYEQYF. CDR3 DNA: TGTGCCAGCAGAAACGTTGGGGCCGGGAGCTTAGCGGCTACCTACGAGCAGTACTTC. The V gene is TRBV27, the J gene TRBJ2-7; D possibly corresponds to TRBD2 (6 bases). Germline CDR1 MNHEY, CDR2 SMNVEV (reference sequence). Trimming stripped 6 bases from V and 2 bases from J, with 29 bases between. The CDR3 runs 19 residues.

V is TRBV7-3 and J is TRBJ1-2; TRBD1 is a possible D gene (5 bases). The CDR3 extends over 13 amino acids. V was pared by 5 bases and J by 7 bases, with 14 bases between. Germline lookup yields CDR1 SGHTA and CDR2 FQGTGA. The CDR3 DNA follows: TGTGCCAGCAGCCCAGGGCTAGGGGCTGGCTACACCTTC. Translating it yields CASSPGLGAGYTF.

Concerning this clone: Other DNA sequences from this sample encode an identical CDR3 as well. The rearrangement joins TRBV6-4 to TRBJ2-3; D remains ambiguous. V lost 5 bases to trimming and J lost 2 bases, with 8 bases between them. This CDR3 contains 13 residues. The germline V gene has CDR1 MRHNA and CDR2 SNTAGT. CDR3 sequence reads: CASSSGSTDTQYF. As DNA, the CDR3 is TGTGCCAGCAGTTCTGGGTCCACAGATACGCAGTATTTT.

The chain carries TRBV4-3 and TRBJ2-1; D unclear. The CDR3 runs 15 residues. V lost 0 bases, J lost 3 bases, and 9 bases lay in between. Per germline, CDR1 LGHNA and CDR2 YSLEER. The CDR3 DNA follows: TGCGCCAGCAGCCAAGATTCCCCGATCTACAATGAGCAGTTCTTC. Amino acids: CASSQDSPIYNEQFF.

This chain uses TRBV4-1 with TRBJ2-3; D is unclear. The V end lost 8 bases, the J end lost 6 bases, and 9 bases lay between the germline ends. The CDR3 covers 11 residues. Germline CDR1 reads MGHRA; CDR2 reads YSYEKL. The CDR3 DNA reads TGCGCCAGCGGGCTTTGGGATACGCAGTATTTT. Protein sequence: CASGLWDTQYF.

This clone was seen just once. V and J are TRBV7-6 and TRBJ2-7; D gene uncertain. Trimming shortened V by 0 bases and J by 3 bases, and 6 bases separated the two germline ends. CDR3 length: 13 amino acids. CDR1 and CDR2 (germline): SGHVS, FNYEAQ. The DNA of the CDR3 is TGTGCCAGCAGCTTAGCGGTCAGCTACGAGCAGTACTTC. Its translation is CASSLAVSYEQYF. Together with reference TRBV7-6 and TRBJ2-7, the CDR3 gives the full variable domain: GAGVSQSPRYKVTKRGQDVALRCDPISGHVSLYWYRQALGQGPEFLTYFNYEAQQDKSGLPNDRFSAERPEGSISTLTIQRTEQRDSAMYRCASSLAVSYEQYFGPGTRLTVT.

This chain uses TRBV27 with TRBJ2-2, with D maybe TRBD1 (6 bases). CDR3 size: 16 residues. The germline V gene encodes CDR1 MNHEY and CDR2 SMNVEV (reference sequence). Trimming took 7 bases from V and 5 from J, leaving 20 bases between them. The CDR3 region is CASKRTEPIRTGELFF. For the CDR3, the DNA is TGTGCCAGCAAAAGGACAGAACCTATTCGGACCGGGGAGCTGTTTTTT.

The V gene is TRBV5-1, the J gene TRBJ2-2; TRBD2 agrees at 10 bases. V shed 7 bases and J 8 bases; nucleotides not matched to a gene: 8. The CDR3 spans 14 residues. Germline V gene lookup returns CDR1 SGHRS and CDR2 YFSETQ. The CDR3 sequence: CASEELAGNGELFF. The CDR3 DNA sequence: TGCGCCAGCGAAGAACTAGCGGGAAATGGGGAGCTGTTTTTT.

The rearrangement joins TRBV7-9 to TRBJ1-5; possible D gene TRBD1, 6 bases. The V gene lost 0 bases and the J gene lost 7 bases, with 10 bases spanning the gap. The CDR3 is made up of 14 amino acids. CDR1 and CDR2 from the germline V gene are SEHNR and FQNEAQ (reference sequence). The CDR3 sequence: CASSLAAGVQPQHF. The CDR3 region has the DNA TGTGCCAGCAGCTTAGCGGCAGGGGTCCAGCCCCAGCATTTT.

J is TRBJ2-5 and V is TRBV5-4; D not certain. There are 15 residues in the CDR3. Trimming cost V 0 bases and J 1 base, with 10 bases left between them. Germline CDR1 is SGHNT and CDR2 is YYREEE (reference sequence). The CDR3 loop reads CASSLASGTQETQYF. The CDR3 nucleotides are TGTGCCAGCAGCTTGGCCTCAGGCACCCAAGAGACCCAGTACTTC. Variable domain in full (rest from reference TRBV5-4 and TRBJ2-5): ETGVTQSPTHLIKTRGQQVTLRCSSQSGHNTVSWYQQALGQGPQFIFQYYREEENGRGNFPPRFSGLQFPNYSSELNVNALELDDSALYLCASSLASGTQETQYFGPGTRLLVL.